This T cell receptor beta chain was recorded in a study of T cell repertoires in cytomegalovirus infection. Study summary: It can be stated that public TCR beta signatures indicated CMV infection as well as a matching HLA type.

Regarding the study as a whole: In two of eight donors, the top clonotype was HLA-C-restricted CMV-specific. Based on cumulative public TCR beta family frequency, carriers of CMV plus the relevant HLA were identified.

From the reads, TCRdb called clonotypes with MiXCR, one entry per CDR3 protein. The table shows around 100,000 distinct CDR3 sequences, with under 55% occurring only once. The CDR3 loop spans 15 amino acids. Germline loops: CDR1 SGHVS, CDR2 FNYEAQ. V lost 3 bases to trimming and J lost 0 bases, with 12 bases between them. In regard to this clonotype: The antigen is not known.

Source: CD8+ T cells from cultured PBMCs, taken from culture after CMV antigen stimulation. The TCR originated in a human donor in good health (CMV status not recorded). Some clones in this sample may be carry-over from other donors' samples. V gene TRBV7-6 combines with J gene TRBJ2-7; D is uncertain. The DNA of the CDR3 is TGTGCCAGCAGCTTTCCGACAAGGAGCTCCTACGAGCAGTACTTC. It translates to CASSFPTRSSYEQYF.